The 25 T cell receptor beta chains below all came from one sample that was sequenced in a study of cytomegalovirus exposure and HLA in healthy donors. Amplification used 60 Vbeta primers and 13 Jbeta primers. The assay was immunoSEQ multiplex PCR, and TCRdb's table has in-frame clones only and misses some. The table includes approximately 110,000 clones, roughly 69% detected once. The sequenced sample was PBMCs. These receptors all stem from a man aged 30 to 39 in good health and CMV-seropositive.

This clone has a handful of counts. The chain links TRBV7-2 to TRBJ2-3; D may be TRBD2 (6 bases). The germline V gene has CDR1 SGHTA and CDR2 FQGNSA. The CDR3 is 15 residues long. V shed 5 bases and J shed 8 bases, with 20 bases lying between them. The CDR3 is CASSARLVGSGTQYF. CDR3 coding DNA: TGTGCCAGCAGCGCCCGACTAGTAGGTTCGGGTACGCAGTATTTT.

This clone was counted a few times. The rearrangement joins TRBV6-1 to TRBJ2-3, with 8 bases lining up with TRBD2. Germline V CDR1 and CDR2: MNHNS, SASEGT. Unmatched junction bases numbered 12, after V lost 4 bases and J lost 3 bases. The CDR3 runs 17 residues. As DNA, the CDR3 is TGTGCCAGCAGTGGCCTGACTAGCGTTACTCCAACAGATACGCAGTATTTT. Translating it yields CASSGLTSVTPTDTQYF.

CDR3 in DNA: TGTGCCTGGAGCCCCGAGACAGGGTACGGCTACACCTTC. Protein product: CAWSPETGYGYTF. V usage is TRBV30 and J usage is TRBJ1-2; TRBD1 agrees at 7 bases. V gave up 3 bases and J gave up 8 bases; unmatched junction bases: 9. The CDR3 extends over 13 amino acids. The germline V gene encodes CDR1 GTSNPN and CDR2 SVGIG (reference sequence).

The rearrangement joins TRBV4-1 to TRBJ2-2; TRBD2 agrees at 14 bases. Germline CDR1 is MGHRA and CDR2 is YSYEKL. The CDR3 extends over 19 amino acids. Trimming cost V 3 bases and J 5 bases; bases outside gene matches: 11. CDR3 loop: CASSHGTSGGVGWTGELFF. The CDR3, as DNA: TGCGCCAGCAGCCATGGGACTAGCGGGGGAGTCGGGTGGACCGGGGAGCTGTTTTTT.

The rearrangement links TRBV29-1 to TRBJ2-5, with 8 bases that match TRBD2. The CDR3 runs to 14 residues. Germline V gives CDR1 SQVTM, CDR2 ANQGSEA. V lost 4 bases, J lost 3 bases, and 7 bases stayed unmatched. CDR3 in amino acids: CSVVTAGGKETQYF. The CDR3 DNA is TGCAGCGTTGTTACGGCGGGGGGAAAAGAGACCCAGTACTTC.

This chain links TRBV2 with TRBJ2-1, with 7 bases that match TRBD1. CDR1 and CDR2 (germline): SNHLY, FYNNEI. With V trimmed by 7 bases and J by 2 bases, 5 bases remained unmatched. This CDR3 region has 14 residues. The CDR3 DNA reads TGTGCCAGCACCCCCCAGGGGGCCTACAATGAGCAGTTCTTC. It translates to CASTPQGAYNEQFF.

Only a few counts were recorded for this clone. The DNA for the CDR3 is TGTGCCAGCAGTTACCTGCCCAGGCTGAACACTGAAGCTTTCTTT. Amino acid sequence: CASSYLPRLNTEAFF. The chain combines TRBV6-5 with TRBJ1-1; no clear D. Trimming removed 2 bases at V and 0 bases at J, with 10 bases between. CDR1 is MNHEY, CDR2 SVGAGI, per germline. There are 15 residues in the CDR3.

V and J are TRBV10-3 and TRBJ2-5, with TRBD2 matching over 13 bases. J gave up 4 bases and V 6 bases, and 8 bases lay outside the gene matches. Germline loops: CDR1 ENHRY, CDR2 SYGVKD. The CDR3 covers 16 residues. The CDR3 is CAIRPGLAGAGETQYF. The CDR3 nucleotides read TGTGCCATCAGACCCGGACTAGCGGGGGCGGGAGAGACCCAGTACTTC.

The chain joins TRBV30 to TRBJ2-7, with D perhaps TRBD1 (5 bases). The CDR3 runs 13 residues. Trimming took off 5 bases at V and 2 bases at J, with 13 bases between the two ends. CDR1 and CDR2 from the germline V gene are GTSNPN and SVGIG (reference sequence). CDR3 sequence: CAWSQGPPYEQYF. The CDR3, as DNA: TGTGCCTGGTCCCAGGGTCCCCCCTACGAGCAGTACTTC.

CDR3 sequence reads: CASAFYREGNSPLHF. For the CDR3, the DNA is TGTGCCAGCGCATTCTACAGGGAGGGCAATTCACCCCTCCACTTT. The chain carries TRBV27 and TRBJ1-6, with a weak D call TRBD1 (6 bases). From germline, CDR1 is MNHEY and CDR2 SMNVEV (reference sequence). Deletions cut 8 bases from V and 7 bases from J, with 18 bases between. The CDR3 covers 15 residues.

The chain joins TRBV7-2 to TRBJ2-5; TRBD1 is a possible D gene (5 bases). V was trimmed by 3 bases and J by 4 bases, leaving 15 bases between them. The CDR3 loop spans 15 amino acids. Germline CDR1 reads SGHTA; CDR2 reads FQGNSA. The CDR3 loop reads CASSLARVSLETQYF. The CDR3 coding sequence is TGTGCCAGCAGCTTGGCCAGGGTCTCTTTAGAGACCCAGTACTTC.

This clone turned up a few times. This chain joins TRBV9 and TRBJ2-3; D perhaps matches TRBD1 (6 bases). The V end lost 4 bases, the J end lost 0 bases, and 15 bases lay between the germline ends. The CDR3 is made up of 16 amino acids. Germline V gives CDR1 SGDLS, CDR2 YYNGEE. CDR3 coding DNA: TGTGCCAGCAGCCTAGGACAGAAGACTAGCACAGATACGCAGTATTTT. It encodes CASSLGQKTSTDTQYF. Supplemented by reference TRBV9 and TRBJ2-3, the full variable domain reads DSGVTQTPKHLITATGQRVTLRCSPRSGDLSVYWYQQSLDQGLQFLIQYYNGEERAKGNILERFSAQQFPDLHSELNLSSLELGDSALYFCASSLGQKTSTDTQYFGPGTRLTVL.

J is TRBJ2-7 and V is TRBV7-8; 7 positions agree with TRBD1. This CDR3 spans 14 amino acids. V dropped 2 bases and J dropped 3; count of bases not matched to a gene: 4. Germline V CDR1 and CDR2: SGHVS, FQNEAQ. Here the CDR3 DNA reads TGTGCCAGCAGCTTAACCCCAGGGGGCTACGAGCAGTACTTC. This sequence encodes CASSLTPGGYEQYF.

This clone was seen only a few times. This chain links TRBV25-1 with TRBJ1-2; D not resolved. The germline CDR1 and CDR2 sequences are MGHDK and SYGVNS. V lost 7 bases and J lost 3, with 9 bases in between. The CDR3 extends over 12 amino acids. The CDR3 coding sequence is TGTGCCAGCAATATCGGGGACTATGGCTACACCTTC. Encoded protein: CASNIGDYGYTF.

This clone came up a few times. The chain is built from TRBV7-2 and TRBJ2-1, with 12 positions matching TRBD2. The trim removed 2 bases at V and 11 bases at J, leaving 10 bases unmatched. The CDR3 sequence is 16 residues long. CDR1 and CDR2 from the germline V gene are SGHTA and FQGNSA. The CDR3 loop is CASSLLIWTSGTKQFF. For the CDR3, the DNA is TGTGCCAGCAGCTTATTAATTTGGACTAGCGGGACCAAGCAGTTCTTC.

The chain joins TRBV4-3 to TRBJ2-7, with 7 nucleotides matching TRBD2. Trimming took 0 bases from V and 4 from J; bases not matched to a gene: 9. Looked up from germline, CDR1 is LGHNA and CDR2 is YSLEER. CDR3 size: 16 residues. In DNA form, the CDR3 reads TGCGCCAGCAGCCAAGATAGCGCTAGCGGACTATACGAGCAGTACTTC. This translates into CASSQDSASGLYEQYF.

This clone was observed once. The chain joins TRBV5-4 to TRBJ1-1; D remains unclear. The germline V and J ends were trimmed by 4 bases and 11 bases, with 15 bases remaining between them. Germline loops: CDR1 SGHNT, CDR2 YYREEE (reference sequence). The CDR3 is made up of 12 amino acids. CDR3 nucleotide sequence: TGTGCCAGCAGCATTAACGGGATTTGGGCTTTCTTT. Protein sequence: CASSINGIWAFF.

This clone turned up a few times. The gene calls are TRBV5-1 and TRBJ2-7; 10 bases agree with TRBD1. Germline loops: CDR1 SGHRS, CDR2 YFSETQ. J gave up 6 bases and V 0 bases, and 6 bases lay outside the gene matches. CDR3 size: 15 residues. In DNA, the CDR3 is TGCGCCAGCAGCTTGGATGGGACAGGGGTTCTCGAGCAGTACTTC. It encodes CASSLDGTGVLEQYF.

This sequence joins TRBV27 and TRBJ2-3; D uncertain. There are 14 residues in the CDR3. The germline V and J ends were trimmed by 5 bases and 0 bases, with 9 bases remaining between them. The germline gives CDR1 MNHEY, CDR2 SMNVEV (reference sequence). In DNA form, the CDR3 reads TGTGCCAGCAGTCCTTTCGGGAGCACAGATACGCAGTATTTT. Translation gives CASSPFGSTDTQYF.

The chain combines TRBV6-1 with TRBJ2-7; the match to TRBD1 covers 10 bases. The CDR3 consists of 12 residues. The germline CDR1 and CDR2 sequences are MNHNS and SASEGT. Trimming at V came to 8 bases and at J to 7 bases, leaving 5 bases not matched to a gene. The CDR3 region is CASGGQGIEQYF. The CDR3 nucleotides are TGTGCCAGCGGGGGACAGGGGATAGAGCAGTACTTC.

The CDR3 reads CASRPFKYGGSYEQYF. The CDR3 nucleotides read TGTGCCAGTCGCCCTTTCAAATACGGCGGGAGCTACGAGCAGTACTTC. V usage is TRBV25-1 and J usage is TRBJ2-7, with 7 bases identical to TRBD2. The V segment lost 9 bases and the J segment 3 bases; nucleotides outside the gene matches: 17. This CDR3 has 16 amino acids. Per germline, CDR1 MGHDK and CDR2 SYGVNS.

The genes are TRBV6-1 and TRBJ1-5; D possibly corresponds to TRBD1 (6 bases). Germline values: CDR1 MNHNS, CDR2 SASEGT. The V gene lost 4 bases and the J gene lost 5 bases, with 9 bases spanning the gap. There are 13 residues in the CDR3. The CDR3 region is CASSVRGDQPQHF. The DNA for the CDR3 is TGTGCCAGCAGTGTCAGGGGCGATCAGCCCCAGCATTTT.

Comment on this clone: Lacking the conserved final phenylalanine or tryptophan, this CDR3 likely reflects a read error. The DNA is left out, because the CDR3 cannot be placed on it with certainty; the CDR3 is given as TCRdb lists it. The chain has TRBV13 and TRBJ1-1. Germline loops: CDR1 PRHDT, CDR2 FYEKMQ (reference sequence). The CDR3 numbers 9 amino acids, ends counted. CDR3 sequence: CASSLRHKE.

The rearrangement uses TRBV27 and TRBJ1-5; no clear D gene. Germline values: CDR1 MNHEY, CDR2 SMNVEV (reference sequence). The CDR3 spans 13 residues. Trimming shortened V by 5 bases and J by 0 bases, and 5 bases separated the two germline ends. CDR3 bases: TGTGCCAGCAGTCGTTATAGCAATCAGCCCCAGCATTTT. Its protein is CASSRYSNQPQHF.

V gene TRBV6-5 combines with J gene TRBJ1-2; a possible D gene is TRBD1 (5 bases). V was trimmed by 2 bases and J by 10 bases, leaving 11 bases between them. Germline CDR1 and CDR2: MNHEY and SVGAGI. The CDR3 length is 12 residues. The chain's CDR3 is CASSYLGDDYTF. The CDR3 coding sequence is TGTGCCAGCAGTTACCTAGGGGATGACTACACCTTC.